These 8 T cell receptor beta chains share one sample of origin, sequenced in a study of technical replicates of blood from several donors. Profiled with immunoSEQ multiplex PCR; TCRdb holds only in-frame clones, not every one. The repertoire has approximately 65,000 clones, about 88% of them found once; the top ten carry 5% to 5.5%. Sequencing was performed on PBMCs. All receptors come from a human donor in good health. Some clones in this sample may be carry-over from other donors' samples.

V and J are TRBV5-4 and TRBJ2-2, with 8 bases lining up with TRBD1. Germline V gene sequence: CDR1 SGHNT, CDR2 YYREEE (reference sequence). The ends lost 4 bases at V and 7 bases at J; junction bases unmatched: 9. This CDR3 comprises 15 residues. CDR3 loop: CASSADQGAIGELFF. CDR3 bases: TGTGCCAGCAGCGCGGACCAGGGGGCGATCGGGGAGCTGTTTTTT. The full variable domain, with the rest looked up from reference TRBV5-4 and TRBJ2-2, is ETGVTQSPTHLIKTRGQQVTLRCSSQSGHNTVSWYQQALGQGPQFIFQYYREEENGRGNFPPRFSGLQFPNYSSELNVNALELDDSALYLCASSADQGAIGELFFGEGSRLTVL.

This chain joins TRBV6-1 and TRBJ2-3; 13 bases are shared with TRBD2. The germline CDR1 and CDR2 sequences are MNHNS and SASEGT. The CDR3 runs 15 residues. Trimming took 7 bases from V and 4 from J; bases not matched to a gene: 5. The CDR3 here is CASKWTSGGADTQYF. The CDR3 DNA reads TGTGCCAGCAAATGGACTAGCGGGGGTGCAGATACGCAGTATTTT.

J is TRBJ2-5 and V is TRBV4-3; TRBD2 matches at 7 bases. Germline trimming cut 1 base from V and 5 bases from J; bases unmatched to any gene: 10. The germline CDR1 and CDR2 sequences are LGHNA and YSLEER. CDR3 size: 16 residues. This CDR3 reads CASSQVGGVGRETQYF. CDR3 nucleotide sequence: TGCGCCAGCAGCCAAGTGGGAGGGGTGGGTCGGGAGACCCAGTACTTC.

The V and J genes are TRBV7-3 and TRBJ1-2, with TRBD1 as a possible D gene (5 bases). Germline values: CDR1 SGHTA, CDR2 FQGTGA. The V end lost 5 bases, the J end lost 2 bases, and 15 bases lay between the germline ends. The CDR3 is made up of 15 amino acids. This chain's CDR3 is CASSPMRQLNYGYTF. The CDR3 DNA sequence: TGTGCCAGCAGCCCCATGAGACAGCTGAACTATGGCTACACCTTC.

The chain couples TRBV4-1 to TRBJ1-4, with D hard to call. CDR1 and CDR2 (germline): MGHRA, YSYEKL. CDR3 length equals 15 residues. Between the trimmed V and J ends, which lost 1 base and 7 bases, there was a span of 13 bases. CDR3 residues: CASSQGGAESEKLFF. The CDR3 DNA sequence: TGCGCCAGCAGCCAAGGAGGAGCTGAGAGTGAAAAACTGTTTTTT.

CDR3 protein: CAISESSGGPNEQFF. CDR3 DNA: TGTGCCATCAGTGAGTCGTCGGGGGGGCCTAATGAGCAGTTCTTC. The chain employs TRBV10-3 and TRBJ2-1, with 8 bases identical to TRBD2. V gave up 0 bases and J gave up 7 bases; unmatched junction bases: 5. CDR3 length equals 15 residues. In germline, CDR1 is ENHRY, CDR2 SYGVKD.

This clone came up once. The CDR3 region has the DNA TGTGCCAGCAGCCAAGGGCAGCAAGAGACCCAGTACTTC. Translated, it gives CASSQGQQETQYF. The chain couples TRBV14 to TRBJ2-5; no clear D. Germline V lookup: CDR1 SGHDN, CDR2 FVKESK. The CDR3 has 13 residues. With 1 base removed from V and 2 bases from J, the gap between germline ends came to 5 bases.

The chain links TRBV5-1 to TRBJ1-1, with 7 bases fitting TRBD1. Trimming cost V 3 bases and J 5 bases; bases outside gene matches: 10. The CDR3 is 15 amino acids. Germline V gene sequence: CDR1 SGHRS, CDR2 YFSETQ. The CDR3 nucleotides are TGCGCCAGCAGCTCCATAAGACAGGGTTTGACTGAAGCTTTCTTT. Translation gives CASSSIRQGLTEAFF.